The source of this TCR beta chain is a study of blood T cell repertoires in COVID-19. Study-wide background: COVID-19 samples collected from the United States, Italy and Spain covered acute and convalescent phases. Sample material is recorded as cDNA or gDNA derived from T cells, B-cell-depleted T cells, or PBMCs.

In the source study's methods: It was from reference gene primer amplification that nucleated cell counts were estimated. The assay was immunoSEQ multiplex PCR, and TCRdb's table has in-frame clones only and misses some. The DNA gave D and trimming, while V, J and clone size come from that table. The sample contains more than 85,000 clones, about 90% of which appear only once. Patients in Seattle were enrolled during active infection, then followed longitudinally. This clone was seen more than once but under ten times. J gave up 6 bases and V 0 bases, and 4 bases lay outside the gene matches. This CDR3 region has 14 residues. Germline V gives CDR1 MGHDK, CDR2 SYGVNS.

The genes are TRBV25-1 and TRBJ1-1; TRBD1 aligns across 7 bases. Sequenced material: peripheral blood. The TCR was taken from a human donor with COVID-19, enrolled during active disease. The donor label of this sample is uncertain. The DNA of the CDR3 is TGTGCCAGCAGTGAATATGACAGGGACGCTGAAGCTTTCTTT. It translates to CASSEYDRDAEAFF.